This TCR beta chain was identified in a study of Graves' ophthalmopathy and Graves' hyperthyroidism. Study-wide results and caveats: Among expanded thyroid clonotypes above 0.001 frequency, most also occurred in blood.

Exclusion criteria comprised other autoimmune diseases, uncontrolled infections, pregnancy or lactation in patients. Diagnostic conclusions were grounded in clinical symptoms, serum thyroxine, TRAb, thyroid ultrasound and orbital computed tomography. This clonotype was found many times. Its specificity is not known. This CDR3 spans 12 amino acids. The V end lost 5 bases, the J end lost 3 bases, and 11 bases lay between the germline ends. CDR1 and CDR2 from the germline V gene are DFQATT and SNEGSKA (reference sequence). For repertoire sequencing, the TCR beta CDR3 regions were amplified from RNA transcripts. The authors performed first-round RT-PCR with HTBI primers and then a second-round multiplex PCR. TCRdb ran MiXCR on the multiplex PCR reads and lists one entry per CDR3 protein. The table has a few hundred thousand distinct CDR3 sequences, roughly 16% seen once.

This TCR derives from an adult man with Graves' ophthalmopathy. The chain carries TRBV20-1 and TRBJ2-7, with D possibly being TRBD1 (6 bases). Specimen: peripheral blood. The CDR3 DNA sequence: TGCAGTGCTCGGGACAACATCTACGAGCAGTACTTC. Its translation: CSARDNIYEQYF.